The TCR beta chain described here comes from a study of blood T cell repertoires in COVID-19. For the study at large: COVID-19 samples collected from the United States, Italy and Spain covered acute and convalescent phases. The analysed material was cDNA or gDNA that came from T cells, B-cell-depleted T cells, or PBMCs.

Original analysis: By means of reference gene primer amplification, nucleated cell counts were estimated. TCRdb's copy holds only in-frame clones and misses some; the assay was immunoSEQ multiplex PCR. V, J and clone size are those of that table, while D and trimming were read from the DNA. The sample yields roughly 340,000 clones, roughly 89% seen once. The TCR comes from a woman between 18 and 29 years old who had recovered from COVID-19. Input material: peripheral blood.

The CDR3 loop is CASSFYSNQPQHF. CDR3 nucleotide sequence: TGTGCCAGCAGCTTTTATAGCAATCAGCCCCAGCATTTT. The V call is TRBV6-5, the J call TRBJ1-5; no clear D. The V gene lost 6 bases and the J gene lost 0 bases, with 6 bases spanning the gap. The germline CDR1 and CDR2 sequences are MNHEY and SVGAGI. The CDR3 runs to 13 residues.